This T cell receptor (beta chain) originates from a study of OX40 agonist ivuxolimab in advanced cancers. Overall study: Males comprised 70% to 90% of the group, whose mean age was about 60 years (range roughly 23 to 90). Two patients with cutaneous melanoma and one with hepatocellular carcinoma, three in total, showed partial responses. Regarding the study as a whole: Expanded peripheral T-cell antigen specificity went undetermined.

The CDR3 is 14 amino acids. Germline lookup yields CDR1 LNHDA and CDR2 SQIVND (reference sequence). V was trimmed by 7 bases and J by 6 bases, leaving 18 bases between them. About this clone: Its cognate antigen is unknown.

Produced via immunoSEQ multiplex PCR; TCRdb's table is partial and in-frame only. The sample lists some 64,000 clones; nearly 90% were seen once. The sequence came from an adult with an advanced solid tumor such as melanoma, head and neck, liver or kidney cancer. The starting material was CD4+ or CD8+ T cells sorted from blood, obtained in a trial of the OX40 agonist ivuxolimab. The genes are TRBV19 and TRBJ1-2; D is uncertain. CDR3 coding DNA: TGTGCCAGTAAACCCGACGTGGCGAGGGATGGCTACACCTTC. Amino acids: CASKPDVARDGYTF.